The clone carrying this T cell receptor beta chain showed up just once. Only in-frame clones appear in the TCRdb table, and some are missing; sequencing was by immunoSEQ multiplex PCR. Here the sample spans about 99,000 clones, roughly 91% being singletons. The sample comes from a study of OX40 agonist ivuxolimab in advanced cancers. Trimming took 5 bases from V and 0 from J, leaving 3 bases between them. The CDR3 length is 12 residues. Germline lookup yields CDR1 SNHLY and CDR2 FYNNEI. V usage is TRBV2 and J usage is TRBJ2-3; D gene unclear. This TCR was sampled from an adult with an advanced solid tumor such as melanoma, head and neck, liver or kidney cancer. The material sequenced was CD4+ or CD8+ T cells sorted from blood, taken in a trial of the OX40 agonist ivuxolimab. CDR3 sequence reads: CASSPSTDTQYF. In DNA form, the CDR3 reads TGTGCCAGCAGTCCCAGCACAGATACGCAGTATTTT.